Below, 20 T cell receptor beta chains from the same sample are listed, as sequenced in a study of shared T cell receptors in the human thymus. Method: immunoSEQ multiplex PCR; TCRdb's copy keeps in-frame clones and lacks some. The sample includes 550,000 to 800,000 clones, 70% to 90% seen only once; the top ten take about 0.0098%. The same data also went into a second study, on human thymus T cells.

The sequenced sample consisted of thymocytes. The receptors derive from a girl under three years old with a congenital heart defect.

With regard to this clone: Other DNA sequences in this specimen translate into the identical CDR3. This rearrangement joins TRBV19 to TRBJ1-6; 9 nucleotides line up with TRBD1. CDR1 and CDR2 from the germline V gene are LNHDA and SQIVND (reference sequence). Trimming removed 5 bases from V and 9 bases from J; junction bases left unmatched: 2. The CDR3 contains 13 residues. As DNA, the CDR3 is TGTGCCAGTAGTCGGGACAGGGCTTCACCCCTCCACTTT. Amino acid sequence: CASSRDRASPLHF.

The CDR3 is CASSQIANEQFF. The CDR3 DNA reads TGTGCCAGCAGCCAAATAGCCAATGAGCAGTTCTTC. This chain uses TRBV4-2 with TRBJ2-1; D unclear. The CDR3 totals 12 residues. Trimming shortened V by 2 bases and J by 6 bases, and 5 bases separated the two germline ends. Germline V gene data show CDR1 as LGHNA and CDR2 as YNFKEQ.

J is TRBJ1-6 and V is TRBV5-8; a possible D gene is TRBD1 (6 bases). V was cut by 4 bases and J by 5 bases, with 16 bases left in between. Germline CDR1 is SGHTS and CDR2 is YDEGEE. This CDR3 has 16 amino acids. The CDR3 region has the DNA TGTGCCAGCAGCCCCAGAGGACAGCCTCATAATTCACCCCTCCACTTT. As protein: CASSPRGQPHNSPLHF.

The chain joins TRBV20-1 to TRBJ1-2; tentative D call: TRBD1 (5 bases). Germline assignment: CDR1 DFQATT and CDR2 SNEGSKA (reference sequence). V was trimmed by 7 bases and J by 4 bases, leaving 10 bases between them. The CDR3 is made up of 11 amino acids. CDR3 DNA: TGCAGTGACAAGGGGCCCTATGGCTACACCTTC. It encodes CSDKGPYGYTF.

There are a few counts of this clone. The chain is built from TRBV6-1 and TRBJ2-5; 8 bases are shared with TRBD1. The germline gives CDR1 MNHNS, CDR2 SASEGT. V shed 4 bases, J shed 3 bases, and the junction held 4 bases outside the gene matches. CDR3 length equals 14 residues. CDR3 DNA: TGTGCCAGCAGTGTGCGGACAGGGAAAGAGACCCAGTACTTC. It is translated as CASSVRTGKETQYF.

The V and J genes are TRBV6-5 and TRBJ1-4; tentatively, D is TRBD1 (5 bases). Germline CDR1 reads MNHEY; CDR2 reads SVGAGI. Deletions cut 4 bases from V and 5 bases from J, with 11 bases between. The CDR3 totals 14 residues. The DNA for the CDR3 is TGTGCCAGCAGTTCGGGGGGTTGGAATGAAAAACTGTTTTTT. This sequence encodes CASSSGGWNEKLFF.

The chain has TRBV7-2 and TRBJ2-7, with 9 bases aligning to TRBD1. Germline V gene lookup returns CDR1 SGHTA and CDR2 FQGNSA. The CDR3 covers 15 residues. The junction had 6 bases not matched to a gene; V was cut back by 4 bases and J by 2 bases. DNA for the CDR3: TGTGCCAGCAGCTACAGCCGGGACAGGGCCTACGAGCAGTACTTC. This sequence encodes CASSYSRDRAYEQYF.

The chain carries TRBV6-5 and TRBJ2-3; TRBD1 might be the D (6 bases). There are 15 residues in the CDR3. Germline CDR1 reads MNHEY; CDR2 reads SVGAGI. The germline V and J ends were trimmed by 0 bases and 1 base, with 8 bases remaining between them. The CDR3, as DNA: TGTGCCAGCAGTTACTCGTCAGGGGGCACAGATACGCAGTATTTT. It encodes CASSYSSGGTDTQYF.

The chain uses TRBV30 and TRBJ1-2, with D possibly TRBD1 on 6 matching bases. Germline CDR1 is GTSNPN and CDR2 is SVGIG (reference sequence). The CDR3 extends over 13 amino acids. V was shortened by 2 bases and J by 6 bases, with 13 bases between the two germline ends. CDR3 bases: TGTGCCTGGAGTAGGGGACACCAGCATGGCTACACCTTC. This encodes CAWSRGHQHGYTF.

The J gene is TRBJ2-7, the V gene TRBV5-5; D possibly corresponds to TRBD1 (7 bases). V lost 2 bases, J lost 7 bases, and 22 bases lay in between. This CDR3 has 16 residues. Per the germline V gene, CDR1 is SGHKS and CDR2 is YYEKEE (reference sequence). CDR3 DNA sequence: TGTGCCAGCAGCTTTCCATTTTGGCAGGGGGGTCAAGAGCAGTACTTC. Protein: CASSFPFWQGGQEQYF.

CDR3 residues: CASSEISEWVHF. The CDR3 nucleotides read TGTGCCAGCAGTGAAATCTCGGAGTGGGTGCATTTT. The chain is built from TRBV2 and TRBJ1-5; D ambiguous. This CDR3 is built from 12 residues. Germline CDR1 reads SNHLY; CDR2 reads FYNNEI. Trimming removed 2 bases at V and 15 bases at J, with 14 bases between.

This chain joins TRBV5-6 and TRBJ1-1, with TRBD1 matching 8 bases. J lost 1 base, V lost 1 base, and 6 bases had no gene match. The CDR3 loop spans 16 amino acids. Germline loops: CDR1 SGHDT, CDR2 YYEEEE. CDR3 loop: CASSLNRGTPNTEAFF. The DNA of the CDR3 is TGTGCCAGCAGCTTGAACAGGGGGACACCGAACACTGAAGCTTTCTTT.

The rearrangement joins TRBV6-1 to TRBJ1-1, with D possibly matching TRBD1 (5 bases). V shed 6 bases and J shed 0 bases, with 14 bases lying between them. The CDR3 contains 15 residues. In germline, CDR1 is MNHNS, CDR2 SASEGT. The CDR3 nucleotides read TGTGCCAGCAGACCCCGACAGCAAATGAACACTGAAGCTTTCTTT. It encodes CASRPRQQMNTEAFF.

This rearrangement joins TRBV5-6 to TRBJ2-7; 8 bases fit TRBD1. The trim removed 0 bases at V and 2 bases at J, leaving 4 bases unmatched. The length of the CDR3 is 15 residues. Germline CDR1 SGHDT, CDR2 YYEEEE. In DNA, the CDR3 is TGTGCCAGCAGCTTGGGAGGGACAGGCACCTACGAGCAGTACTTC. It is translated as CASSLGGTGTYEQYF.

The chain is built from TRBV28 and TRBJ2-4; unclear D gene. CDR3 length: 11 residues. CDR1 and CDR2 from the germline V gene are MDHEN and SYDVKM. Deletions cut 1 base from V and 9 bases from J, with 4 bases between. The CDR3, as DNA: TGTGCCAGCAGTTTATCCGGCATTCAGTACTTC. Translating it yields CASSLSGIQYF.

The chain has TRBV6-5 and TRBJ2-3, with a possible D match to TRBD1 (5 bases). This CDR3 has 14 residues. The V gene's germline CDR1 is MNHEY and CDR2 SVGAGI. V lost 5 bases, J lost 0 bases, and 9 bases lay in between. Here the CDR3 DNA reads TGTGCCAGCAGTACCAGGGTGAGCACAGATACGCAGTATTTT. It encodes CASSTRVSTDTQYF.

About this clone: Distinct nucleotide sequences in the sample also encode this CDR3. The chain couples TRBV7-2 to TRBJ2-7; TRBD2 matches 7 bases. CDR3 size: 13 residues. Germline trimming cut 3 bases from V and 2 bases from J; bases unmatched to any gene: 1. The V gene's germline CDR1 is SGHTA and CDR2 FQGNSA. In DNA, the CDR3 is TGTGCCAGCAGCTTTGGGGGGGCCTACGAGCAGTACTTC. This codes for CASSFGGAYEQYF.

V is TRBV7-4 and J is TRBJ1-2; 7 bases match TRBD1. CDR1 is SGHVT and CDR2 is SQSDAQ in the germline V gene. This CDR3 is 17 amino acids long. J was trimmed by 6 bases and V by 6 bases; bases with no gene match: 19. The CDR3 is CASSPSGGRKTRDGYTF. CDR3 DNA: TGTGCCAGCAGTCCCTCAGGGGGTCGGAAGACTCGGGATGGCTACACCTTC.

This chain links TRBV29-1 with TRBJ2-2; D remains ambiguous. The CDR3 is 11 amino acids. V was clipped by 4 bases and J by 7 bases, with 7 bases between them. The V gene's germline CDR1 is SQVTM and CDR2 ANQGSEA. CDR3 coding DNA: TGCAGCGTTGCGCCCAGCGGGGAGCTGTTTTTT. Residues: CSVAPSGELFF.

The J gene is TRBJ1-2, the V gene TRBV7-2; TRBD1 matches 8 bases. This CDR3 contains 19 residues. With V trimmed by 1 base and J by 9 bases, 22 bases remained unmatched. The germline V gene encodes CDR1 SGHTA and CDR2 FQGNSA. The CDR3 sequence: CASSLVPGGPSKTGVRYTF. CDR3 DNA sequence: TGTGCCAGCAGCTTAGTACCAGGGGGCCCCTCGAAGACAGGGGTACGCTACACCTTC.